The 5 T cell receptor beta chains below all came from one sample that was sequenced in a study of graft-versus-host responses after intestinal transplantation. Profiling relied on immunoSEQ multiplex PCR, and the TCRdb table lists in-frame clones only, not all of them. The sample holds around 40,000 clones, around 83% seen once. The input for sequencing was PBMCs, taken roughly 1,000 days after transplant. The receptors were gathered from a human patient who received an intestinal transplant, so some T cells may come from the graft donor.

This CDR3 is CSVEGTGESYEQYF. CDR3 in DNA: TGCAGCGTTGAGGGGACAGGGGAATCCTACGAGCAGTACTTC. The genes are TRBV29-1 and TRBJ2-7, with 10 bases matching TRBD1. CDR3 size: 14 residues. CDR1 and CDR2 (germline): SQVTM, ANQGSEA. Unmatched junction bases numbered 3, after V lost 3 bases and J lost 1 base.

The J gene is TRBJ2-5, the V gene TRBV5-4, with D uncertain. Per the germline V gene, CDR1 is SGHNT and CDR2 is YYREEE (reference sequence). CDR3 length: 13 amino acids. Trimming took off 4 bases at V and 5 bases at J, with 12 bases between the two ends. The CDR3 region has the DNA TGTGCCAGCAGCCGTCAATTCAGGGAGACCCAGTACTTC. Translation: CASSRQFRETQYF.

This clone showed up just a few times. The chain is built from TRBV4-1 and TRBJ2-1; possible D gene TRBD1, 6 bases. This CDR3 spans 14 amino acids. Trimming shortened V by 5 bases and J by 4 bases, and 12 bases separated the two germline ends. CDR1 is MGHRA and CDR2 is YSYEKL in the germline V gene. In DNA form, the CDR3 reads TGCGCCAGCAGCGGACAGAGGGGTTACAATGAGCAGTTCTTC. Translating gives CASSGQRGYNEQFF.

V gene TRBV29-1 combines with J gene TRBJ2-5; the D call may be TRBD1 or TRBD2 (5 bases each). Deletions cut 4 bases from V and 1 base from J, with 19 bases between. The CDR3 loop spans 16 amino acids. Germline CDR1 is SQVTM and CDR2 is ANQGSEA. CDR3 protein: CSVAGLGVQLQETQYF. CDR3 sequence (DNA): TGCAGCGTTGCAGGGTTGGGGGTACAACTCCAAGAGACCCAGTACTTC.

V and J are TRBV28 and TRBJ2-3, with TRBD1 matching 7 bases. Germline CDR1 MDHEN, CDR2 SYDVKM. The CDR3 extends over 15 amino acids. Losses at the gene ends were 5 bases for V and 2 bases for J; bases not matched to a gene: 7. The CDR3 nucleotides are TGTGCCAGCAGTCTTCAACAGGGGAACACAGATACGCAGTATTTT. Translated: CASSLQQGNTDTQYF.